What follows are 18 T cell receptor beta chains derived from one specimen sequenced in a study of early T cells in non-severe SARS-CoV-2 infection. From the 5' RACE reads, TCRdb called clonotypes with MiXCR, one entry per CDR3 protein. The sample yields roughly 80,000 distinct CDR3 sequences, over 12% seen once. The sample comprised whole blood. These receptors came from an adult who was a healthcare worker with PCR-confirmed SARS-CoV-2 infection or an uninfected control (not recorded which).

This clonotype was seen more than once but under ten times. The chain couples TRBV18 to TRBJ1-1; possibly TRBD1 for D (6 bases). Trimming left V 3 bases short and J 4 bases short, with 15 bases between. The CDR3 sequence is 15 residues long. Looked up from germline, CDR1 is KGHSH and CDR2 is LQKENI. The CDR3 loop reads CASSPGTISLTEAFF. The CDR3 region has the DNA TGTGCCAGCTCACCCGGGACAATCTCCCTCACTGAAGCTTTCTTT.

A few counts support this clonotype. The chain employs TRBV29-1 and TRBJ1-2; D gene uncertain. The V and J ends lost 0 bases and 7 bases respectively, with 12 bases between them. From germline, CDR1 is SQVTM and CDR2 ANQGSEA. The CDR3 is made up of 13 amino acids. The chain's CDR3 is CSVEEAGTGGYTF. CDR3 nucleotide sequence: TGCAGCGTTGAAGAGGCGGGAACCGGTGGCTACACCTTC. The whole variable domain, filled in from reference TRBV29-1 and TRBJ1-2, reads SAVISQKPSRDICQRGTSLTIQCQVDSQVTMMFWYRQQPGQSLTLIATANQGSEATYESGFVIDKFPISRPNLTFSTLTVSNMSPEDSSIYLCSVEEAGTGGYTFGSGTRLTVV.

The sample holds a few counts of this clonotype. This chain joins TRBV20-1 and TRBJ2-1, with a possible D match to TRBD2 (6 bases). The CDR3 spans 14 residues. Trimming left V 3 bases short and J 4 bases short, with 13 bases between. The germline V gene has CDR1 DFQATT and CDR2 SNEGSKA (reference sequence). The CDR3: CSARGGIPYNEQFF. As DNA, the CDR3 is TGCAGTGCTAGGGGCGGGATTCCATACAATGAGCAGTTCTTC.

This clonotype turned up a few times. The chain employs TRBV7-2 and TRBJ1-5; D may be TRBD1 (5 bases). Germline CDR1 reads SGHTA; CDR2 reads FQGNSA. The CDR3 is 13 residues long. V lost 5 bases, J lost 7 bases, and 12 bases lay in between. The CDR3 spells CASSQVGGQPQHF. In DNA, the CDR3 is TGTGCCAGCAGCCAGGTCGGGGGACAGCCCCAGCATTTT.

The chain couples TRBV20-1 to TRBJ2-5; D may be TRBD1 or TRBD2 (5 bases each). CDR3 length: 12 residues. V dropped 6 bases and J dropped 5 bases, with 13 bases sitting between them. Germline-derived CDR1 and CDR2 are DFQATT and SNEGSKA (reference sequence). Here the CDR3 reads CSAAGTVETQYF. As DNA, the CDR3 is TGCAGTGCAGCCGGGACGGTGGAGACCCAGTACTTC.

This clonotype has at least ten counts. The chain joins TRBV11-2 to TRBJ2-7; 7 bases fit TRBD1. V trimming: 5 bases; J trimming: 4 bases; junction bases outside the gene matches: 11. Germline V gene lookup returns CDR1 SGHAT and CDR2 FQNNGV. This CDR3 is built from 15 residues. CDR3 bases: TGTGCCAGCAGCCGTGGGACAGAGGGCCCTTACGAGCAGTACTTC. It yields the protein CASSRGTEGPYEQYF.

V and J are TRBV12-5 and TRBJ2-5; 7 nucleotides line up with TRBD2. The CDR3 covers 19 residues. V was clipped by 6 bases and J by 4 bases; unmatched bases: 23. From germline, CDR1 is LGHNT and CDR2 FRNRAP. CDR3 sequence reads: CASGSTPSLSGGLSETQYF. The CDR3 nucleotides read TGTGCTAGTGGATCCACCCCTTCATTGTCGGGAGGTTTATCAGAGACCCAGTACTTC.

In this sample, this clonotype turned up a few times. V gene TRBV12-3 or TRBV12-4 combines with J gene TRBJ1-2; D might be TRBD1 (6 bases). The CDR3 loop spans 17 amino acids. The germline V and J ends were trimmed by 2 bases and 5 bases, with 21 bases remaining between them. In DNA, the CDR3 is TGTGCCAGCAGTTTACGTACCAGGGGTCGAATCGCGTATGGCTACACCTTC. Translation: CASSLRTRGRIAYGYTF.

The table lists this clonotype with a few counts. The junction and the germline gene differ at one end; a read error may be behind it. In nucleotides, the CDR3 is TGTGCCAGCAGCCGACAGGGGGTCAACGTCCTGACTTTC. This translates into CASSRQGVNVLTF. The genes are TRBV6-5 and TRBJ2-6; the match to TRBD1 covers 9 bases. The CDR3 consists of 13 residues. The germline V gene has CDR1 MNHEY and CDR2 SVGAGI.

CDR3 in amino acids: CATSNYELAGVIHEQFF. The CDR3 nucleotides read TGTGCCACCAGCAACTACGAACTAGCGGGAGTAATCCATGAGCAGTTCTTC. The J gene is TRBJ2-1, the V gene TRBV15; TRBD2 agrees at 11 bases. CDR1 and CDR2 from the germline V gene are LNHNV and YYDKDF (reference sequence). The CDR3 is made up of 17 amino acids. Germline trimming cut 4 bases from V and 8 bases from J; bases unmatched to any gene: 13.

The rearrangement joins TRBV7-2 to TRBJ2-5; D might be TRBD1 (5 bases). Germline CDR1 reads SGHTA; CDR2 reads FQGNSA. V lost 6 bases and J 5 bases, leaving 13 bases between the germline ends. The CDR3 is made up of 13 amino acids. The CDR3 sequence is CASSSGMRETQYF. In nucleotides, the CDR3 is TGTGCCAGCAGTTCAGGGATGCGGGAGACCCAGTACTTC.

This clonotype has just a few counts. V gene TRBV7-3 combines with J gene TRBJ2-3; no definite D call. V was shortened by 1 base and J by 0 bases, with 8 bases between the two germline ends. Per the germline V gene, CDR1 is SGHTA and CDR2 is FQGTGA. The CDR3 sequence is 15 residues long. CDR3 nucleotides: TGTGCCAGCAGCTTAATGGGGATCAGCACAGATACGCAGTATTTT. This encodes CASSLMGISTDTQYF.

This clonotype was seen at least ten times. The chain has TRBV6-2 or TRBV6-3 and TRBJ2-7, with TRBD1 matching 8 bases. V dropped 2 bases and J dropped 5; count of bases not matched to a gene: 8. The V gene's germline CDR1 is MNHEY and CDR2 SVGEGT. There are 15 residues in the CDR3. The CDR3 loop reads CASSYQGAGVNEQYF. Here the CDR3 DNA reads TGTGCCAGCAGTTACCAGGGGGCCGGAGTGAACGAGCAGTACTTC.

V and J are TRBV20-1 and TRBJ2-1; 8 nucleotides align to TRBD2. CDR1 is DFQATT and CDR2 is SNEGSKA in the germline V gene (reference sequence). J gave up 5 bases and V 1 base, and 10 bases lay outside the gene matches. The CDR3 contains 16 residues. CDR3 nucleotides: TGCAGTGCTAGAGCCTTCGGGAGGGCGCCCAACAATGAGCAGTTCTTC. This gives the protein CSARAFGRAPNNEQFF.

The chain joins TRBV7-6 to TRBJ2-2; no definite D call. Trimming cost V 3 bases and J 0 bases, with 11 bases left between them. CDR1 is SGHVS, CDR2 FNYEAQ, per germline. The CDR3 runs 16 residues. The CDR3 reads CASSFAAYANTGELFF. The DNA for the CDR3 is TGTGCCAGCAGCTTCGCAGCCTACGCGAACACCGGGGAGCTGTTTTTT.

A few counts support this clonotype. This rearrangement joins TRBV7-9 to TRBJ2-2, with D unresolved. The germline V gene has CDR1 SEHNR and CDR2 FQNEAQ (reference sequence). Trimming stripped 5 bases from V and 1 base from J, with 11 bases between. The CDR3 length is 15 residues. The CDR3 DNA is TGTGCCAGCAGCCCCGTGACGGTGAACACCGGGGAGCTGTTTTTT. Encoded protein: CASSPVTVNTGELFF.

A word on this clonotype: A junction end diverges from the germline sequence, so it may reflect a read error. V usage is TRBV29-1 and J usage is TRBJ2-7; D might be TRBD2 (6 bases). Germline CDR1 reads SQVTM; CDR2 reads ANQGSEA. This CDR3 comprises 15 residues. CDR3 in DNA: TGCAGCGTTGGTCTTTTGGGGGGTGCAAGATACGAGCGGTACTTC. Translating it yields CSVGLLGGARYERYF.

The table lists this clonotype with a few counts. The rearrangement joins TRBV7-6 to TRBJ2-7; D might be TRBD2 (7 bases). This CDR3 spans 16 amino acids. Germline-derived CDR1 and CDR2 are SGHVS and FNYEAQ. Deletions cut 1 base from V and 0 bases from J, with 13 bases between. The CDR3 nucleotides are TGTGCCAGCAGCTTAGGCGGGGGCTCCAACTCCTACGAGCAGTACTTC. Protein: CASSLGGGSNSYEQYF. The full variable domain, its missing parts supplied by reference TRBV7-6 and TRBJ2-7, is GAGVSQSPRYKVTKRGQDVALRCDPISGHVSLYWYRQALGQGPEFLTYFNYEAQQDKSGLPNDRFSAERPEGSISTLTIQRTEQRDSAMYRCASSLGGGSNSYEQYFGPGTRLTVT.